These T cell receptor beta chains were read from a single sample in a study of shared clonotypes between healthy human individuals. Here immunoSEQ multiplex PCR was the method, and the copy in TCRdb shows in-frame clones only, minus some. The sample holds around 1.9 million clones, 93% seen once. Sequenced input: naive CD8+ T cells from PBMCs. All receptors derive from a man between 18 and 29 years old in good health. Some clones in this sample may be carry-over from other donors' samples. Each CDR3 is given with its conserved first and last residue.

TRBJ2-7 | TRBV4-1 | CASSQDPGQSAEQYF
TRBJ2-7 | TRBV5-1 | CASSWDPSSYEQYF
TRBJ2-1 | TRBV19 | CASSTPRDRLYNEQFF
TRBJ2-7 | TRBV28 | CASSPKGSRYEQYF
TRBJ2-5 | TRBV28 | CASSPRVPQETQYF
TRBJ1-1 | TRBV27 | CASSLRSGNTEAFF
TRBJ1-1 | TRBV7-3 | CASSREKGTEAFF
TRBJ2-1 | TRBV7-8 | CASSLVTSGSVEQFF
TRBJ2-5 | TRBV18 | CASSLSNVGGQETQYF
TRBJ2-7 | TRBV18 | CASSPGPDEQYF
TRBJ2-7 | TRBV10-3 | CAISDRAYEQYF
TRBJ2-7 | TRBV7-6 | CASSLDPRDQGSYEQYF
TRBJ1-1 | TRBV28 | CASSLVKDTEAFF
TRBJ2-1 | TRBV21-1 | CASSKDKGTFPYNEQFF
TRBJ1-2 | TRBV27 | CASSSLEGQILYGYTF
TRBJ2-1 | TRBV4-1 | CASSQGVRNNEQFF
TRBJ2-7 | TRBV27 | CASSSLRGPKTYEQYF
TRBJ1-5 | TRBV28 | CASLHRDGGFGNQPQHF